The T cell receptor beta chain described here comes from a study of cytomegalovirus exposure and HLA in healthy donors. General study points: A list of 150 to 200 TCR beta chains associated with cytomegalovirus was given. Analyzed later, association rates of TCRs varied across HLA loci, with DRB1 most and HLA-C fewest.

There were likely unrecorded immune exposures, though donors were nominally healthy when sampled. This clone occurred a few times. Its antigen is currently unknown. V was cut by 4 bases and J by 11 bases, with 8 bases left in between. The CDR3 runs 10 residues. Germline loops: CDR1 SGHAT, CDR2 FQNNGV. Use of 60 Vbeta and 13 Jbeta primers characterized the PCR. Study processing details: A later analysis counted tens of millions of unique TCR beta chains, 9.5 million to 12 million shared. Sequencing was performed with immunoSEQ multiplex PCR; in TCRdb, only in-frame clones are kept and a portion is missing. The V and J calls and clone size were taken over from that table, and D and trimming were inferred from the DNA. The sample records around 130,000 clones, 8.5% being singletons.

This TCR derives from a man in his forties in good health and CMV-seronegative. The sequenced sample consisted of PBMCs. This chain uses TRBV11-2 with TRBJ1-2; D ambiguous. The CDR3 sequence: CASSWSVYTF. The CDR3 region has the DNA TGTGCCAGCAGCTGGTCGGTGTACACCTTC.